Listed here are 3 T cell receptor beta chains from one sample, sequenced in a study of vaccination effects on CD4 cells after COVID-19. Antigen specificity for these receptors is unknown. The data were produced by immunoSEQ multiplex PCR, yet TCRdb's version contains in-frame clones alone and is incomplete. The repertoire holds roughly 45,000 clones, under 80% seen once, with under 40% in the top ten. In the ViraFEST assay, antigen-specific CD4+ clonotypes were identified by expansion after peptide-pool stimulation. Having been cultured for about 10 days, the cells underwent CD4+ T cell isolation. A positive SARS-CoV-2 PCR test fell between March and December 2020. Here the sequenced sample was CD4+ T cells from PBMCs cultured with a peptide pool, taken before COVID-19 vaccination. These receptors were collected from a human donor who had a prior SARS-CoV-2 infection.

The chain employs TRBV6-1 and TRBJ1-2; a possible D gene is TRBD1 (6 bases). The germline V gene encodes CDR1 MNHNS and CDR2 SASEGT. This CDR3 spans 14 amino acids. V lost 2 bases, J lost 4 bases, and 11 bases lay in between. CDR3 nucleotides: TGTGCCAGCAGTGAACAGGGGTTCGGCTATGGCTACACCTTC. Its translation is CASSEQGFGYGYTF.

The V and J genes are TRBV19 and TRBJ2-3; D call uncertain. This CDR3 spans 13 amino acids. Germline lookup yields CDR1 LNHDA and CDR2 SQIVND (reference sequence). Trimming left V 3 bases short and J 6 bases short, with 10 bases between. The CDR3 region is CASSIVRSDTQYF. The DNA of the CDR3 is TGTGCCAGTAGTATCGTCAGGTCGGATACGCAGTATTTT.

This clone was found a few times. The rearrangement links TRBV30 to TRBJ1-5, with 10 bases that match TRBD1. Germline values: CDR1 GTSNPN, CDR2 SVGIG (reference sequence). Trimming at V came to 1 base and at J to 6 bases, leaving 6 bases not matched to a gene. This CDR3 is built from 15 residues. CDR3 residues: CAWSARDRGIQPQHF. CDR3 nucleotides: TGTGCCTGGAGTGCCCGGGACAGGGGTATTCAGCCCCAGCATTTT.